This T cell receptor beta chain was found in a study of shared clonotypes between healthy human individuals. CD45RA-negative memory and CD45RA+ naive subsets were split from the CD4+ cells. Trimming removed 0 bases from V and 9 bases from J; junction bases left unmatched: 12. Germline V CDR1 and CDR2: SGHRS, YFSETQ. CDR3 length: 16 amino acids. Clones were read by immunoSEQ multiplex PCR, and TCRdb kept only the in-frame ones, dropping some. The table includes over a million clones, around 76% detected once. This clone showed up just a few times. V usage is TRBV5-1 and J usage is TRBJ2-1; 7 bases map to TRBD1. The source material was memory CD4+ T cells sorted from blood. Noted subset: CD45RA-negative fraction. This TCR derives from a man aged 18 to 30 in good health. The CDR3 DNA reads as TGCGCCAGCAGCTTGGGGGACAGATCCTTTCGATTTGAGCAGTTCTTC. Amino acids: CASSLGDRSFRFEQFF.